Listed below are T cell receptor beta chains from one sample, sequenced in a study of T-cell reconstitution after alpha-beta-depleted transplantation in children. TCRdb independently ran MiXCR on the PCR reads; one entry per CDR3 protein. The sample includes approximately 130,000 distinct CDR3 sequences, about 9.6% of them seen just once. The sample in question was PBMCs, mostly from graft donor cells, obtained 180 days after TCRalphabeta/CD19-depleted stem cell transplant. Every receptor here comes from a girl less than two years old who had a stem cell transplant for combined immunodeficiency, so the T cells may come from the graft donor. Each CDR3 is given with its conserved first and last residue. D genes are given only for firm matches. Part of the rows lack a size; the others show once, few, many or a class for expanded clones.

.	TRBJ2-1	TRBV4-2	.	CASSPGLVGVVYNEQFF	TGTGCCAGCAGCCCGGGGCTAGTGGGAGTTGTCTACAATGAGCAGTTCTTC
few	TRBJ1-1	TRBV7-2	.	CASSMSGQNTEAFF	TGTGCCAGCAGCATGTCCGGACAGAACACTGAAGCTTTCTTT
few	TRBJ2-7	TRBV20-1	TRBD2	CSARPGLAGSPYEQYF	TGCAGTGCTAGACCTGGACTAGCGGGGTCGCCCTACGAGCAGTACTTC
many	TRBJ2-3	TRBV12-3/TRBV12-4	.	CASSQHGTQYF	TGTGCCAGCAGCCAACACGGGACGCAGTATTTT
few	TRBJ1-1	TRBV30	.	CAWRNSGLGTEAFF	TGTGCCTGGAGGAACTCAGGGCTCGGGACTGAAGCTTTCTTT
.	TRBJ2-1	TRBV2	TRBD2	CASRLWASGSNEQFF	TGTGCCAGCAGGTTGTGGGCTAGCGGGAGCAATGAGCAGTTCTTC
few	TRBJ2-7	TRBV5-6	.	CASSLTRGYEQYF	TGTGCCAGCAGTCTCACAAGGGGTTACGAGCAGTACTTC
.	TRBJ2-3	TRBV7-2	TRBD1	CASSLAVSGQGTDTQYF	TGTGCCAGCAGCTTAGCCGTATCAGGACAGGGGACAGATACGCAGTATTTT
.	TRBJ2-7	TRBV20-1	.	CSAIRASTLYEQYF	TGCAGTGCTATCAGGGCCTCAACCCTCTACGAGCAGTACTTC
.	TRBJ1-2	TRBV29-1	.	CSVEGRYRDNYGYTF	TGCAGCGTTGAGGGACGCTACCGGGATAACTATGGCTACACCTTC
.	TRBJ1-2	TRBV7-9	.	CASHRWRSYGYTF	TGTGCCAGCCACAGGTGGAGGAGCTATGGCTACACCTTC
.	TRBJ2-5	TRBV12-3/TRBV12-4	TRBD1	CASSRQGEETQYF	TGTGCCAGCAGCAGACAGGGGGAGGAGACCCAGTACTTC
few	TRBJ2-2	TRBV15	TRBD1	CATSSRQGTGELFF	TGTGCCACCAGCAGCCGACAGGGCACCGGGGAGCTGTTTTTT
many	TRBJ2-5	TRBV20-1	.	CSATGGGQETQYF	TGCAGTGCTACGGGGGGCGGGCAAGAGACCCAGTACTTC
many	TRBJ2-7	TRBV7-2	TRBD1	CASSLVGTVLPYEQYF	TGTGCCAGCAGCTTAGTGGGGACAGTTCTCCCCTACGAGCAGTACTTC
.	TRBJ1-1	TRBV12-3/TRBV12-4	.	CASSLGFYTEAFF	TGTGCCAGCAGTTTGGGGTTTTACACTGAAGCTTTCTTT
few	TRBJ1-2	TRBV10-3	.	CAIGGEGYGYTF	TGTGCCATCGGCGGAGAAGGCTATGGCTACACCTTC
.	TRBJ2-1	TRBV20-1	TRBD2	CSVRTSGSRNEQFF	TGCAGTGTTCGGACTAGCGGGAGTCGTAATGAGCAGTTCTTC
few	TRBJ2-1	TRBV5-1	TRBD2	CASSWAGGVNEQFF	TGCGCCAGCAGCTGGGCGGGGGGAGTCAATGAGCAGTTCTTC
.	TRBJ1-1	TRBV5-1	.	CASSSLGRVGNTEAFF	TGCGCCAGCAGTTCCCTGGGCAGGGTGGGGAACACTGAAGCTTTCTTT
.	TRBJ2-5	TRBV11-2	TRBD1	CASSFAGTGRSETQYF	TGTGCCAGCAGCTTCGCCGGGACAGGGAGGTCAGAGACCCAGTACTTC
.	TRBJ1-3	TRBV29-1	.	CSVDGGSGNTIYF	TGCAGCGTTGATGGGGGCTCTGGAAACACCATATATTTT
.	TRBJ2-3	TRBV28	.	CATSLLDTQYF	TGTGCCACCAGTTTACTGGATACGCAGTATTTT
.	TRBJ2-3	TRBV7-3	TRBD2	CASSPMPGGGTDTQYF	TGTGCCAGCAGCCCCATGCCGGGCGGGGGAACAGATACGCAGTATTTT
.	TRBJ1-1	TRBV5-1	.	CASSLYPQGRDTEAFF	TGCGCCAGCAGCTTGTATCCACAGGGACGGGACACTGAAGCTTTCTTT
.	TRBJ2-5	TRBV12-3/TRBV12-4	.	CASSLGGSQQETQYF	TGTGCCAGCAGTTTAGGTGGGTCACAACAAGAGACCCAGTACTTC
few	TRBJ1-1	TRBV5-6	.	CASSLVYRTEAFF	TGTGCCAGCAGCTTGGTGTATCGGACTGAAGCTTTCTTT
.	TRBJ2-3	TRBV7-3	TRBD2	CASSLVGPAGVGTDTQYF	TGTGCCAGCAGCTTAGTCGGCCCGGCGGGAGTGGGCACAGATACGCAGTATTTT